This TCR beta chain derives from a study of T cell responses to AZD1222 COVID-19 vaccine. Study information: Second doses at about 4 or about 12 weeks were pooled.

The protocol was immunoSEQ multiplex PCR, while the TCRdb copy is restricted to in-frame clones and leaves out a portion. The sample contains over 150,000 clones, approximately 91% of which appear only once. V lost 3 bases and J lost 2, with 9 bases in between. Per the germline V gene, CDR1 is SGHDT and CDR2 is YYEEEE. The CDR3 has 14 amino acids. This clone was recorded only once. Its antigen is not known. Study outcomes and limitations: Sampling captured repertoires only after the peak T cell response. Nearly half of spike-specific TCRs reportedly go after variant regions that carry no mutations. At 160-218 and 743-854, vaccine-associated CD4 TCRs were dominant, and they spanned spike.

The clonotype comes from an adult in good health. The sequencing used peripheral blood, collected on day 0 of AZD1222 vaccination. This chain connects TRBV5-6 to TRBJ1-3; the D gene is possibly TRBD1 (6 bases). This CDR3 reads CASSSRTAGNTIYF. DNA of the CDR3: TGTGCCAGCAGCTCACGGACAGCTGGAAACACCATATATTTT.